These 10 T cell receptor beta chains came from one sample sequenced in a study of Ad26.COV2.S vaccination and SARS-CoV-2 variants. Data came from immunoSEQ multiplex PCR; TCRdb stores just in-frame clones and leaves some out. The sample includes roughly 700,000 clones, around 89% of them seen just once. The sample's treatment: over 15 received Ad26.COV2.S at low or high dose, single or two shots; 5 received placebo; per-sample allocation not given. Each sample was drawn 63 days after the first injection (of vaccine or placebo). Sample: peripheral blood, taken in a trial of Ad26.COV2.S vaccine versus placebo. These receptors originate from a person between 18 and 65 years old who received the Ad26.COV2.S COVID-19 vaccine or a placebo.

This clone was observed once. This rearrangement joins TRBV3-1 (or the pseudogene TRBV3-2) to TRBJ2-1; 12 bases agree with TRBD2. Per the germline V gene, CDR1 is LGHDT and CDR2 is YNNKEL (reference sequence). The length of the CDR3 is 16 residues. V lost 5 bases and J lost 5; bases outside the gene matches: 7. CDR3 DNA: TGTGCCAGCAGCTTTCCGGGACTAGCGGGTCACAATGAGCAGTTCTTC. Translated, it gives CASSFPGLAGHNEQFF.

The V call is TRBV19, the J call TRBJ1-2, with 9 positions matching TRBD1. This CDR3 spans 16 amino acids. Germline CDR1 is LNHDA and CDR2 is SQIVND (reference sequence). V trimming: 6 bases; J trimming: 5 bases; junction bases outside the gene matches: 13. The CDR3 sequence is CASRYWGRDRAYGYTF. In nucleotides, the CDR3 is TGTGCCAGTAGATATTGGGGCCGGGACAGGGCTTATGGCTACACCTTC.

The J gene is TRBJ2-2, the V gene TRBV5-5; D gene uncertain. This CDR3 is built from 12 residues. Between the trimmed V and J ends, which lost 4 bases and 4 bases, there was a span of 5 bases. Germline V gives CDR1 SGHKS, CDR2 YYEKEE (reference sequence). In DNA, the CDR3 is TGTGCCAGCAGCCGAGGCACCGGGGAGCTGTTTTTT. Translation gives CASSRGTGELFF.

The V gene is TRBV7-8, the J gene TRBJ1-1, with D possibly matching TRBD1 (6 bases). CDR1 is SGHVS and CDR2 is FQNEAQ in the germline V gene. Trimming cost V 8 bases and J 4 bases, with 17 bases left between them. CDR3 length equals 14 residues. CDR3 in amino acids: CASLGEGGTTEAFF. The CDR3 bases are TGTGCCAGCTTAGGCGAAGGGGGTACCACTGAAGCTTTCTTT. The full variable domain, its missing parts supplied by reference TRBV7-8 and TRBJ1-1, is GAGVSQSPRYKVAKRGQDVALRCDPISGHVSLFWYQQALGQGPEFLTYFQNEAQLDKSGLPSDRFFAERPEGSVSTLKIQRTQQEDSAVYLCASLGEGGTTEAFFGQGTRLTVV.

J is TRBJ1-4 and V is TRBV15, with D possibly TRBD1 on 6 matching bases. The V end lost 5 bases, the J end lost 8 bases, and 15 bases lay between the germline ends. Germline CDR1 LNHNV, CDR2 YYDKDF (reference sequence). This CDR3 is 14 amino acids long. The chain's CDR3 is CATSPRGQGEKLFF. In nucleotides, the CDR3 is TGTGCCACCAGCCCCCGAGGCCAGGGGGAAAAACTGTTTTTT.

The chain employs TRBV4-1 and TRBJ1-1, with a possible D match to TRBD1 (5 bases). This CDR3 spans 17 amino acids. Trimming removed 2 bases at V and 1 base at J, with 17 bases between. Germline V gene data show CDR1 as MGHRA and CDR2 as YSYEKL. For the CDR3, the DNA is TGCGCCAGCAGCCAAAGGGAGAGGGCGCAGGGGAACACTGAAGCTTTCTTT. Protein sequence: CASSQRERAQGNTEAFF.

This clone appeared a single time. CDR3 region: CASSPWTGLGDTQYF. DNA of the CDR3: TGTGCCAGCAGCCCTTGGACAGGGTTGGGAGATACGCAGTATTTT. The rearrangement links TRBV7-8 to TRBJ2-3, with 8 bases aligning to TRBD1. V lost 5 bases and J lost 5; bases outside the gene matches: 9. CDR3 length: 15 amino acids. Germline CDR1 and CDR2: SGHVS and FQNEAQ. Looking up the rest from reference TRBV7-8 and TRBJ2-3 gives the full variable domain: GAGVSQSPRYKVAKRGQDVALRCDPISGHVSLFWYQQALGQGPEFLTYFQNEAQLDKSGLPSDRFFAERPEGSVSTLKIQRTQQEDSAVYLCASSPWTGLGDTQYFGPGTRLTVL.

The V and J genes are TRBV5-4 and TRBJ2-3; 11 nucleotides align to TRBD2. With 4 bases clipped from V and 0 bases from J, the junction kept 4 bases outside the gene matches. This CDR3 is 16 amino acids long. Per the germline V gene, CDR1 is SGHNT and CDR2 is YYREEE (reference sequence). The CDR3, as DNA: TGTGCCAGCAGCCCGAGGACTAGCGGGAGCACAGATACGCAGTATTTT. Residues: CASSPRTSGSTDTQYF.

V gene TRBV29-1 combines with J gene TRBJ1-5; 8 bases are a match to TRBD1. Germline V CDR1 and CDR2: SQVTM, ANQGSEA. The V gene end was trimmed by 6 bases and the J gene end by 4 bases; junction bases not matched to a gene: 8. The CDR3 spans 14 residues. The CDR3 coding sequence is TGCAGCGTCGCGGACAGGGAGAGTAATCAGCCCCAGCATTTT. Translation gives CSVADRESNQPQHF. Full variable domain (missing parts from reference TRBV29-1 and TRBJ1-5): SAVISQKPSRDICQRGTSLTIQCQVDSQVTMMFWYRQQPGQSLTLIATANQGSEATYESGFVIDKFPISRPNLTFSTLTVSNMSPEDSSIYLCSVADRESNQPQHFGDGTRLSIL.

Only one count was recorded for this clone. V and J are TRBV7-6 and TRBJ2-7; maybe TRBD1 (6 bases). V dropped 6 bases and J dropped 4 bases, with 22 bases sitting between them. CDR3 size: 16 residues. Germline values: CDR1 SGHVS, CDR2 FNYEAQ. The CDR3 loop reads CASSTLGGPAVYEQYF. The CDR3 DNA sequence: TGTGCCAGCAGTACCCTTGGGGGCCCGGCGGTGTACGAGCAGTACTTC.